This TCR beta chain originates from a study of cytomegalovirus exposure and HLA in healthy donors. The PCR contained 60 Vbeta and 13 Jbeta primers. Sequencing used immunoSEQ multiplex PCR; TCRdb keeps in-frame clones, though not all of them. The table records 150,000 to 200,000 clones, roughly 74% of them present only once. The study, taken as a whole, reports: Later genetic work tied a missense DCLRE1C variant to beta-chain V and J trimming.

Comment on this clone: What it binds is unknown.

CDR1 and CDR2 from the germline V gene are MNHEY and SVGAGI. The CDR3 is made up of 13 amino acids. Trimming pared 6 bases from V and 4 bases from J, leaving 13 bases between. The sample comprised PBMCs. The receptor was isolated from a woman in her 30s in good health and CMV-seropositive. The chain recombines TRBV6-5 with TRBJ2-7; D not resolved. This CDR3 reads CASSPTTVYEQYF. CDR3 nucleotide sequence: TGTGCCAGCAGCCCTACTACGGTTTACGAGCAGTACTTC.